The next 26 T cell receptor beta chains were all read from a single sample in a study of blood T cell repertoires in COVID-19 (dated by TCRdb to 2020 to 2021). The library was made by the immunoSEQ multiplex PCR assay. TCRdb took this table from immuneACCESS and kept in-frame rearrangements with V and J called. Such tables lack part of the clones; where checked against another copy, unresolved V genes explain under half of the gap, and the rest is unexplained. The sample table shows about 150,000 clones, and roughly nine tenths are seen once. The ten largest make up more than 2% of the sample. The sequencing input was peripheral blood. These receptors came from a woman in her seventies with acute or convalescent COVID-19.

The chain has TRBV2 and TRBJ1-2; 8 bases fit TRBD1. From germline, CDR1 is SNHLY and CDR2 FYNNEI. This CDR3 is built from 14 residues. V lost 5 bases and J lost 8; bases outside the gene matches: 10. The CDR3 loop reads CASSIKTGEGGYTF. The DNA for the CDR3 is TGTGCCAGCAGTATCAAGACAGGGGAGGGCGGCTACACCTTC.

This clone showed up just a few times. This chain uses TRBV3-1 (or the pseudogene TRBV3-2) with TRBJ1-2; 8 nucleotides align to TRBD1. V lost 4 bases and J lost 10; bases outside the gene matches: 5. CDR3 size: 12 residues. Germline CDR1 and CDR2: LGHDT and YNNKEL (reference sequence). In nucleotides, the CDR3 is TGTGCCAGCAGCCCCACAGGGGGTCTCTACACCTTC. It yields the protein CASSPTGGLYTF.

This chain connects TRBV28 to TRBJ1-6; D possibly corresponds to TRBD1 (5 bases). Germline V gives CDR1 MDHEN, CDR2 SYDVKM. Trimming left V 5 bases short and J 9 bases short, with 14 bases between. This CDR3 has 14 amino acids. CDR3 loop: CASSNQGLGSPLHF. In DNA, the CDR3 is TGTGCCAGCAGTAACCAGGGTCTCGGTTCACCCCTCCACTTT.

The chain couples TRBV9 to TRBJ2-7, with D maybe TRBD1 (5 bases). The V gene lost 4 bases and the J gene lost 3 bases, with 11 bases spanning the gap. This CDR3 spans 13 amino acids. Per germline, CDR1 SGDLS and CDR2 YYNGEE. The CDR3 nucleotides are TGTGCCAGCAGCAACAGGCCTCTCTACGAGCAGTACTTC. Encoded protein: CASSNRPLYEQYF. The variable domain in full, completed from reference TRBV9 and TRBJ2-7, reads DSGVTQTPKHLITATGQRVTLRCSPRSGDLSVYWYQQSLDQGLQFLIQYYNGEERAKGNILERFSAQQFPDLHSELNLSSLELGDSALYFCASSNRPLYEQYFGPGTRLTVT.

The chain employs TRBV2 and TRBJ2-7, with 8 bases lining up with TRBD1. After removal of 6 bases from V and 3 bases from J, the junction contained 10 bases not matched to a gene. The CDR3 spans 15 residues. Germline V CDR1 and CDR2: SNHLY, FYNNEI. The CDR3 here is CASSRRQGSNYEQYV. The DNA for the CDR3 is TGTGCCAGCAGCCGCAGACAGGGGTCGAACTACGAGCAGTACGTC.

The chain joins TRBV18 to TRBJ1-6; 9 bases agree with TRBD1. This CDR3 is built from 17 residues. Germline-derived CDR1 and CDR2 are KGHSH and LQKENI. Unmatched junction bases numbered 8, after V lost 3 bases and J lost 5 bases. The CDR3 DNA reads TGTGCCAGCTCACCGTATTGGACAGGGGACAATAATTCACCCCTCCACTTT. This encodes CASSPYWTGDNNSPLHF.

The chain combines TRBV15 with TRBJ1-3; 8 bases are shared with TRBD1. CDR3 length: 15 residues. Germline values: CDR1 LNHNV, CDR2 YYDKDF (reference sequence). V shed 4 bases, J shed 3 bases, and the junction held 5 bases outside the gene matches. CDR3 residues: CATSKKTGGGNTIYF. The CDR3, as DNA: TGTGCCACCAGCAAAAAAACAGGGGGTGGAAACACCATATATTTT.

The chain employs TRBV9 and TRBJ2-1; 7 bases line up with TRBD2. Germline assignment: CDR1 SGDLS and CDR2 YYNGEE. With 0 bases clipped from V and 9 bases from J, the junction kept 9 bases outside the gene matches. The CDR3 sequence is 15 residues long. The CDR3 DNA reads as TGTGCCAGCAGCGTAGGCGTCGGGGGGTTAACTGAGCAGTTCTTC. Protein sequence: CASSVGVGGLTEQFF.

This clone is a singleton in its sample. This chain joins TRBV19 and TRBJ2-3, with TRBD2 as a possible D gene (7 bases). With 3 bases removed from V and 10 bases from J, the gap between germline ends came to 17 bases. Germline CDR1 is LNHDA and CDR2 is SQIVND (reference sequence). CDR3 length: 14 residues. The DNA for the CDR3 is TGTGCCAGTAGTATCTCCCGTACAGGGAGGGCGCAGTATTTT. Residues: CASSISRTGRAQYF. The variable domain in full, completed from reference TRBV19 and TRBJ2-3, reads DGGITQSPKYLFRKEGQNVTLSCEQNLNHDAMYWYRQDPGQGLRLIYYSQIVNDFQKGDIAEGYSVSREKKESFPLTVTSAQKNPTAFYLCASSISRTGRAQYFGPGTRLTVL.

This CDR3 is CSASRASGGIYNEQFF. The CDR3 DNA reads as TGCAGTGCTAGTCGAGCTAGCGGGGGAATCTACAATGAGCAGTTCTTC. The genes are TRBV20-1 and TRBJ2-1, with 10 bases identical to TRBD2. The CDR3 runs to 16 residues. Germline-derived CDR1 and CDR2 are DFQATT and SNEGSKA (reference sequence). Trimming at V came to 3 bases and at J to 3 bases, leaving 8 bases not matched to a gene.

CDR3 nucleotide sequence: TGTGCCAGCATCTCCATTAGCGGGGGCTCCTACGAGCAGTACTTC. It encodes CASISISGGSYEQYF. The chain joins TRBV6-5 to TRBJ2-7; 9 bases align to TRBD2. This CDR3 has 15 residues. Per germline, CDR1 MNHEY and CDR2 SVGAGI. V lost 7 bases and J lost 0; bases outside the gene matches: 7.

This clone was counted a few times. The rearrangement links TRBV6-2 or TRBV6-3 to TRBJ1-3, with 7 bases matching TRBD1. Germline lookup yields CDR1 MNHEY and CDR2 SVGEGT. Losses at the gene ends were 4 bases for V and 0 bases for J; bases not matched to a gene: 3. This CDR3 is 15 amino acids long. The CDR3 DNA reads as TGTGCCAGCAGTTTGACAGGGATCTCTGGAAACACCATATATTTT. This sequence encodes CASSLTGISGNTIYF.

V and J are TRBV7-9 and TRBJ1-2, with a weak D call TRBD1 (5 bases). The CDR3 has 17 amino acids. Deletions cut 5 bases from V and 2 bases from J, with 21 bases between. Germline lookup yields CDR1 SEHNR and CDR2 FQNEAQ (reference sequence). The CDR3 sequence: CASSPSHDRQKNYGYTF. CDR3 coding DNA: TGTGCCAGCAGCCCCTCCCATGACAGACAAAAGAACTATGGCTACACCTTC.

The V gene is TRBV7-2, the J gene TRBJ2-2; 9 bases agree with TRBD2. CDR1 and CDR2 from the germline V gene are SGHTA and FQGNSA. The CDR3 runs 15 residues. The junction had 6 bases not matched to a gene; V was cut back by 3 bases and J by 7 bases. CDR3 amino acids: CASSFSGGGGGELFF. CDR3 bases: TGTGCCAGCAGCTTTAGCGGGGGAGGTGGCGGGGAGCTGTTTTTT.

This sequence joins TRBV6-1 and TRBJ2-7; TRBD1 agrees at 11 bases. CDR3 size: 15 residues. CDR1 is MNHNS, CDR2 SASEGT, per germline. V shed 3 bases, J shed 5 bases, and the junction held 6 bases outside the gene matches. The CDR3 DNA reads TGTGCCAGCAGTGACGGGACAGGGGGGAAAAACGAGCAGTACTTC. This sequence encodes CASSDGTGGKNEQYF.

The chain has TRBV4-2 and TRBJ2-2; no reliable D call. The length of the CDR3 is 15 residues. Germline CDR1 is LGHNA and CDR2 is YNFKEQ. V dropped 0 bases and J dropped 0 bases, with 5 bases sitting between them. This CDR3 is CASSQEAANTGELFF. DNA of the CDR3: TGTGCCAGCAGCCAAGAGGCAGCGAACACCGGGGAGCTGTTTTTT.

The genes are TRBV4-1 and TRBJ2-3; D may be TRBD2 (5 bases). V was cut by 1 base and J by 1 base, with 30 bases left in between. Germline V gene sequence: CDR1 MGHRA, CDR2 YSYEKL. CDR3 length: 22 residues. The DNA for the CDR3 is TGCGCCAGCAGCCAAGTTTTCCCTAGTTCCTCGAGTCGAGGGCGCCGCACAGATACGCAGTATTTT. Protein: CASSQVFPSSSSRGRRTDTQYF.

The V and J genes are TRBV4-1 and TRBJ2-1; maybe TRBD2 (6 bases). CDR3 size: 17 residues. Trimming left V 1 base short and J 9 bases short, with 22 bases between. Germline V gene lookup returns CDR1 MGHRA and CDR2 YSYEKL. CDR3 bases: TGCGCCAGCAGCCAAGTACTGGGTCGCGGGACCCGTGTTGAGCAGTTCTTC. It codes for CASSQVLGRGTRVEQFF.

The chain recombines TRBV30 with TRBJ1-2; possible D gene TRBD1, 5 bases. Germline-derived CDR1 and CDR2 are GTSNPN and SVGIG (reference sequence). This CDR3 is 14 amino acids long. The V end was cut by 2 bases, the J end by 3 bases, with 13 bases between. The DNA of the CDR3 is TGTGCCTGGAGTCCCGGGGGGAATCACTATGGCTACACCTTC. This codes for CAWSPGGNHYGYTF.

The chain has TRBV2 and TRBJ2-7; D gene uncertain. The CDR3 is 11 amino acids. Germline CDR1 and CDR2: SNHLY and FYNNEI. Trimming left V 7 bases short and J 2 bases short, with 6 bases between. The CDR3 loop reads CASTTTYEQYF. Written as DNA, the CDR3 is TGTGCCAGCACCACAACCTACGAGCAGTACTTC.

The J gene is TRBJ2-5, the V gene TRBV19; 15 bases agree with TRBD2. The CDR3 has 18 amino acids. Germline assignment: CDR1 LNHDA and CDR2 SQIVND (reference sequence). Unmatched junction bases numbered 12, after V lost 5 bases and J lost 5 bases. CDR3 residues: CASSFSWTSGGEWETQYF. In nucleotides, the CDR3 is TGTGCCAGTAGTTTTTCATGGACTAGCGGGGGGGAGTGGGAGACCCAGTACTTC.

This rearrangement joins TRBV13 to TRBJ1-2; perhaps TRBD1 as D (6 bases). The CDR3 extends over 16 amino acids. V shed 0 bases and J shed 4 bases, with 15 bases lying between them. Germline CDR1 reads PRHDT; CDR2 reads FYEKMQ (reference sequence). The CDR3 region is CASSLGRTGQLYGYTF. The CDR3 DNA is TGTGCCAGCAGCTTAGGCCGAACAGGGCAACTCTATGGCTACACCTTC.

The V and J genes are TRBV4-3 and TRBJ1-1, with a tentative D call TRBD1 (6 bases). This CDR3 has 15 residues. V lost 0 bases and J 8 bases, leaving 16 bases between the germline ends. Germline loops: CDR1 LGHNA, CDR2 YSLEER. CDR3 DNA: TGCGCCAGCAGCCAAGATTGGGGGGGGCTCCTAGAAGCTTTCTTT. Residues: CASSQDWGGLLEAFF.

This clone was counted between two and nine times. The gene calls are TRBV3-1 (or the pseudogene TRBV3-2) and TRBJ2-1; 9 bases align to TRBD1. The CDR3 covers 15 residues. The ends lost 1 base at V and 7 bases at J; junction bases unmatched: 5. Germline lookup yields CDR1 LGHDT and CDR2 YNNKEL (reference sequence). The CDR3 region is CASSQGDRVRNEQFF. Here the CDR3 DNA reads TGTGCCAGCAGCCAAGGGGACAGGGTAAGGAATGAGCAGTTCTTC.

This clone appeared once. The chain recombines TRBV27 with TRBJ1-1, with TRBD1 matching 7 bases. This CDR3 spans 13 amino acids. The trim removed 4 bases at V and 3 bases at J, leaving 2 bases unmatched. CDR1 and CDR2 (germline): MNHEY, SMNVEV (reference sequence). The DNA of the CDR3 is TGTGCCAGCAGTTCCACAGGGGACACTGAAGCTTTCTTT. It translates to CASSSTGDTEAFF.

V and J are TRBV14 and TRBJ1-1; D is possibly TRBD1 (6 bases). The CDR3 extends over 16 amino acids. Germline lookup yields CDR1 SGHDN and CDR2 FVKESK. The ends were cut back, 4 bases at V and 3 bases at J, with 18 bases in the middle. For the CDR3, the DNA is TGTGCCAGCAGCCCGTTATACAGGGCAAGGGACACTGAAGCTTTCTTT. This encodes CASSPLYRARDTEAFF.